One and the same sample provided the 3 T cell receptor beta chains below, sequenced in a study of technical replicates of blood from several donors. Profiling relied on immunoSEQ multiplex PCR, and the TCRdb table lists in-frame clones only, not all of them. The sample includes 60,000 to 90,000 clones, 85% to 95% of them seen just once. The sample was T cells isolated from PBMCs. Source of these receptors: a human donor in good health.

The chain employs TRBV30 and TRBJ2-7; D call uncertain. The CDR3 is 12 amino acids. The V end was cut by 1 base, the J end by 3 bases, with 7 bases between. In germline, CDR1 is GTSNPN, CDR2 SVGIG (reference sequence). The CDR3 protein is CAWSGQYYEQYF. As DNA, the CDR3 is TGTGCCTGGAGTGGGCAGTACTACGAGCAGTACTTC. The variable domain in full, completed from reference TRBV30 and TRBJ2-7, reads SQTIHQWPATLVQPVGSPLSLECTVEGTSNPNLYWYRQAAGRGLQLLFYSVGIGQISSEVPQNLSASRPQDRQFILSSKKLLLSDSGFYLCAWSGQYYEQYFGPGTRLTVT.

The genes are TRBV6-5 and TRBJ1-1, with 10 bases identical to TRBD1. The germline CDR1 and CDR2 sequences are MNHEY and SVGAGI. Trimming at V came to 6 bases and at J to 7 bases, leaving 11 bases not matched to a gene. This CDR3 has 15 amino acids. The CDR3 region is CASRRIGQGDLEAFF. CDR3 nucleotide sequence: TGTGCCAGCAGGAGAATAGGACAGGGGGACCTTGAAGCTTTCTTT.

CDR3 nucleotide sequence: TGTGCCATAGGACTAGGCAATCAGCCCCAGCATTTT. It encodes CAIGLGNQPQHF. The J gene is TRBJ1-5, the V gene TRBV19; D not certain. This CDR3 comprises 12 residues. From germline, CDR1 is LNHDA and CDR2 SQIVND (reference sequence). The V and J ends lost 10 bases and 2 bases respectively, with 9 bases between them.